Presented here are 24 T cell receptor beta chains from one specimen sequenced in a study of cytotoxic CD8 clonotypes in ibrutinib-treated CLL. Here immunoSEQ multiplex PCR was the method, and the copy in TCRdb shows in-frame clones only, minus some. In the table there are tens of thousands of clones, about half of which are singletons. This specimen was PBMCs, taken after 12 months of ibrutinib treatment. All receptors derive from a human donor with chronic lymphocytic leukemia.

The gene calls are TRBV6-6 and TRBJ1-2; 9 positions agree with TRBD1. The CDR3 spans 14 residues. Germline CDR1 and CDR2: MNHNY and SVGAGI (reference sequence). V lost 6 bases to trimming and J lost 4 bases; unmatched junction nucleotides: 6. The CDR3 DNA sequence: TGTGCCAGCAGGCCACAGGGGGCAGGCTATGGCTACACCTTC. Its translation is CASRPQGAGYGYTF.

V usage is TRBV11-3 and J usage is TRBJ2-5, with TRBD1 identical over 9 bases. The V gene's germline CDR1 is SGHNT and CDR2 YENEEA. The CDR3 spans 15 residues. The V gene end was trimmed by 2 bases and the J gene end by 3 bases; junction bases not matched to a gene: 4. CDR3 sequence reads: CASSLTTGGKETQYF. In DNA, the CDR3 is TGTGCCAGCAGCTTAACCACAGGGGGCAAAGAGACCCAGTACTTC.

The chain employs TRBV30 and TRBJ2-7; D is perhaps TRBD1 or TRBD2 (6 bases each). CDR3 length: 17 amino acids. V was pared by 2 bases and J by 6 bases, with 26 bases between. From germline, CDR1 is GTSNPN and CDR2 SVGIG (reference sequence). CDR3 DNA sequence: TGTGCCTGGAGTAGGCGCAGGGCGAGGGTGAGGGGGGCCGAGCAGTACTTC. It encodes CAWSRRRARVRGAEQYF.

In its sample, this clone was seen a few times. In the same sample, other DNA sequences code for this CDR3. This chain joins TRBV27 and TRBJ2-7; D is perhaps TRBD1 (6 bases). CDR1 is MNHEY, CDR2 SMNVEV, per germline (reference sequence). V was pared by 5 bases and J by 4 bases, with 12 bases between. The CDR3 spans 13 residues. CDR3 sequence (DNA): TGTGCCAGCAGTCCGACAGGACCGTACGAGCAGTACTTC. Its translation is CASSPTGPYEQYF.

The chain is built from TRBV5-6 and TRBJ1-1; TRBD1 might be the D (5 bases). The ends were cut back, 2 bases at V and 0 bases at J, with 8 bases in the middle. In germline, CDR1 is SGHDT, CDR2 YYEEEE. This CDR3 is built from 14 residues. CDR3 in amino acids: CASSFGGVNTEAFF. CDR3 DNA sequence: TGTGCCAGCAGCTTCGGGGGAGTGAACACTGAAGCTTTCTTT. Full variable domain (missing parts from reference TRBV5-6 and TRBJ1-1): DAGVTQSPTHLIKTRGQQVTLRCSPKSGHDTVSWYQQALGQGPQFIFQYYEEEERQRGNFPDRFSGHQFPNYSSELNVNALLLGDSALYLCASSFGGVNTEAFFGQGTRLTVV.

This chain links TRBV18 with TRBJ1-5, with D uncertain. The CDR3 length is 13 residues. The V end lost 3 bases, the J end lost 4 bases, and 7 bases lay between the germline ends. Germline values: CDR1 KGHSH, CDR2 LQKENI. CDR3 in DNA: TGTGCCAGCTCACCGAGCGGGAATCAGCCCCAGCATTTT. Translating it yields CASSPSGNQPQHF.

In this sample, this clone turned up a few times. The chain uses TRBV27 and TRBJ2-7, with D possibly being TRBD1 (5 bases). CDR1 is MNHEY, CDR2 SMNVEV, per germline (reference sequence). V was shortened by 10 bases and J by 2 bases, with 18 bases between the two germline ends. The CDR3 runs to 14 residues. The CDR3 loop reads CAIGRQGRTYEQYF. The CDR3 nucleotides are TGTGCCATCGGACGGCAGGGCCGGACCTACGAGCAGTACTTC.

The chain is built from TRBV7-9 and TRBJ2-5; D might be TRBD1 or TRBD2, each matching 5 bases. The CDR3 length is 15 residues. Germline V gene sequence: CDR1 SEHNR, CDR2 FQNEAQ (reference sequence). The V end lost 7 bases, the J end lost 5 bases, and 20 bases lay between the germline ends. CDR3 sequence (DNA): TGTGCCAGCAACCAAAGGACTCAGGGATGGGAGACCCAGTACTTC. Translated: CASNQRTQGWETQYF. The whole variable domain, filled in from reference TRBV7-9 and TRBJ2-5, reads DTGVSQNPRHKITKRGQNVTFRCDPISEHNRLYWYRQTLGQGPEFLTYFQNEAQLEKSRLLSDRFSAERPKGSFSTLEIQRTEQGDSAMYLCASNQRTQGWETQYFGPGTRLLVL.

This clone was seen more than once but under ten times. The chain couples TRBV10-3 to TRBJ1-2, with D unresolved. The CDR3 is 13 amino acids. Trimming pared 7 bases from V and 3 bases from J, leaving 12 bases between. CDR1 ENHRY and CDR2 SYGVKD come from the germline V gene. CDR3 sequence: CAIMAPGDYGYTF. CDR3 nucleotides: TGTGCCATCATGGCCCCCGGAGACTATGGCTACACCTTC.

The rearrangement links TRBV5-1 to TRBJ1-3, with D hard to call. V shed 5 bases and J shed 2 bases, with 11 bases lying between them. Germline V gene lookup returns CDR1 SGHRS and CDR2 YFSETQ. The CDR3 totals 14 residues. In DNA form, the CDR3 reads TGCGCCAGCAGTTTTCAATTGGCTGGAAACACCATATATTTT. Residues: CASSFQLAGNTIYF.

This clone was seen just once. The chain carries TRBV18 and TRBJ1-4; no firm D call. The CDR3 runs to 13 residues. The germline CDR1 and CDR2 sequences are KGHSH and LQKENI. V was shortened by 3 bases and J by 5 bases, with 7 bases between the two germline ends. The CDR3 here is CASSPDQNEKLFF. The CDR3 DNA is TGTGCCAGCTCACCGGACCAAAATGAAAAACTGTTTTTT.

V usage is TRBV25-1 and J usage is TRBJ1-2, with 9 bases that match TRBD1. The junction had 4 bases not matched to a gene; V was cut back by 0 bases and J by 8 bases. Germline CDR1 and CDR2: MGHDK and SYGVNS. The CDR3 has 14 residues. The CDR3 DNA sequence: TGTGCCAGCAGTGAATATGGGACAGGGACGGGCTACACCTTC. This sequence encodes CASSEYGTGTGYTF.

The rearrangement joins TRBV4-2 to TRBJ2-6; TRBD2 matches 9 bases. Germline V gene lookup returns CDR1 LGHNA and CDR2 YNFKEQ. V shed 8 bases, J shed 0 bases, and the junction held 8 bases outside the gene matches. The CDR3 runs 17 residues. CDR3 protein: CASESGTSSSGANVLTF. CDR3 bases: TGTGCCAGCGAATCCGGGACTAGCAGCTCTGGGGCCAACGTCCTGACTTTC.

This chain links TRBV5-1 with TRBJ1-1; 7 positions match TRBD1. This CDR3 is built from 14 residues. Germline V CDR1 and CDR2: SGHRS, YFSETQ. V was clipped by 0 bases and J by 5 bases; unmatched bases: 4. The CDR3 is CASSLDDRVTEAFF. Written as DNA, the CDR3 is TGCGCCAGCAGCTTGGACGACAGGGTGACTGAAGCTTTCTTT.

The V and J genes are TRBV29-1 and TRBJ1-2; perhaps TRBD1 as D (5 bases). V lost 5 bases and J lost 4, with 11 bases in between. The CDR3 loop spans 12 amino acids. Looked up from germline, CDR1 is SQVTM and CDR2 is ANQGSEA. The CDR3 region has the DNA TGCAGCGTTTCGGGAGACAGCTATGGCTACACCTTC. Translating gives CSVSGDSYGYTF. Looking up the rest from reference TRBV29-1 and TRBJ1-2 gives the full variable domain: SAVISQKPSRDICQRGTSLTIQCQVDSQVTMMFWYRQQPGQSLTLIATANQGSEATYESGFVIDKFPISRPNLTFSTLTVSNMSPEDSSIYLCSVSGDSYGYTFGSGTRLTVV.

V usage is TRBV7-9 and J usage is TRBJ1-5; the D is unclear. Germline V gene sequence: CDR1 SEHNR, CDR2 FQNEAQ (reference sequence). V dropped 3 bases and J dropped 0 bases, with 12 bases sitting between them. The CDR3 is 16 amino acids. CDR3 sequence (DNA): TGTGCCAGCAGCTTTAGTACAGCTAATAGCAATCAGCCCCAGCATTTT. The encoded protein is CASSFSTANSNQPQHF.

This clone came up a few times. This chain uses TRBV19 with TRBJ1-2, with TRBD1 identical over 8 bases. Germline loops: CDR1 LNHDA, CDR2 SQIVND (reference sequence). V shed 6 bases, J shed 5 bases, and the junction held 5 bases outside the gene matches. The length of the CDR3 is 13 residues. DNA of the CDR3: TGTGCCAGTAGGGGACAGGATTCGTATGGCTACACCTTC. Amino acid sequence: CASRGQDSYGYTF.

Regarding this clone: Since a far larger clone is one base different, this is likely a read error. The chain combines TRBV19 with TRBJ1-5; D gene ambiguous. The V gene lost 6 bases and the J gene lost 0 bases, with 3 bases spanning the gap. Germline V CDR1 and CDR2: LNHDA, SQIVND (reference sequence). The CDR3 consists of 12 residues. The CDR3 DNA follows: TGTGCCAGTAGGGTTAGCAATCAGCCCCAGCATTTT. The encoded protein is CASRVSNQPQHF. Drawing the rest from reference TRBV19 and TRBJ1-5, the complete variable domain is DGGITQSPKYLFRKEGQNVTLSCEQNLNHDAMYWYRQDPGQGLRLIYYSQIVNDFQKGDIAEGYSVSREKKESFPLTVTSAQKNPTAFYLCASRVSNQPQHFGDGTRLSIL.

This chain links TRBV6-1 with TRBJ2-7; D unclear. The germline V and J ends were trimmed by 4 bases and 6 bases, with 10 bases remaining between them. Germline assignment: CDR1 MNHNS and CDR2 SASEGT. The CDR3 totals 12 residues. CDR3 loop: CASSGAVSEQYF. Written as DNA, the CDR3 is TGTGCCAGCAGTGGGGCAGTCTCCGAGCAGTACTTC.

CDR3: CASSHPSFYEQYF. CDR3 bases: TGTGCCAGCAGCCATCCCTCCTTCTACGAGCAGTACTTC. The chain uses TRBV7-9 and TRBJ2-7; D is ambiguous. Per germline, CDR1 SEHNR and CDR2 FQNEAQ (reference sequence). This CDR3 is 13 amino acids long. Trimming removed 5 bases at V and 3 bases at J, with 11 bases between.

This clone was found a few times. This chain connects TRBV2 to TRBJ2-7; 10 bases match TRBD2. The length of the CDR3 is 13 residues. CDR1 is SNHLY and CDR2 is FYNNEI in the germline V gene. J lost 3 bases, V lost 5 bases, and 1 base had no gene match. The CDR3 coding sequence is TGTGCCAGCAGTTGGACTAGCGGCTACGAGCAGTACTTC. Translation: CASSWTSGYEQYF.

The chain has TRBV6-1 and TRBJ1-2; TRBD1 matches at 8 bases. Looked up from germline, CDR1 is MNHNS and CDR2 is SASEGT. Trimming took 4 bases from V and 4 from J; bases not matched to a gene: 5. The CDR3 consists of 14 residues. The chain's CDR3 is CASSADRGGYGYTF. The CDR3 nucleotides read TGTGCCAGCAGTGCTGACAGGGGTGGCTATGGCTACACCTTC.

The chain couples TRBV5-6 to TRBJ1-5; weak D call: TRBD1 (6 bases). CDR3 length equals 17 residues. CDR1 and CDR2 (germline): SGHDT, YYEEEE. The ends were cut back, 0 bases at V and 7 bases at J, with 20 bases in the middle. In DNA, the CDR3 is TGTGCCAGCAGCTTGGCCCTGGGGACTTCAAGGGGGCAGCCCCAGCATTTT. Translating gives CASSLALGTSRGQPQHF.

The chain is built from TRBV11-3 and TRBJ2-5; D not certain. Germline CDR1 and CDR2: SGHNT and YENEEA. Deletions cut 6 bases from V and 5 bases from J, with 13 bases between. This CDR3 region has 13 residues. In DNA, the CDR3 is TGTGCCAGCAGTATCCAAGGTGGGGAGACCCAGTACTTC. This sequence encodes CASSIQGGETQYF.